This T cell receptor beta chain was recorded in a study of shared clonotypes between healthy human individuals. CDR3 length: 15 amino acids. Trimming at V came to 4 bases and at J to 7 bases, leaving 10 bases not matched to a gene. In germline, CDR1 is SGHRS, CDR2 YFSETQ. The naive CD8 fraction comprised CD45RO-negative cells positively selected for CCR7 and excluded terminally differentiated effector memory CD45RA+ cells. Each of the donors was a healthy adult who was HIV-negative and had not had a recent acute infection or vaccination. This table comes from immunoSEQ multiplex PCR, and its TCRdb copy is limited to in-frame clones, with some not included. The table has 550,000 to 600,000 clones, roughly 98% seen once; the top ten hold 0.25% to 0.35%.

The receptor comes from a man aged 25 to 40 in good health. The chain joins TRBV5-1 to TRBJ2-1, with 8 bases that match TRBD2. Sequencing was carried out using naive CD8+ T cells sorted from blood. CDR3 bases: TGCGCCAGCAGCCCTATCCAGCGGGAGAGTAATGAGCAGTTCTTC. Its translation is CASSPIQRESNEQFF.